These 6 T cell receptor beta chains originate from one sample sequenced in a study of cytomegalovirus exposure and HLA in healthy donors. The PCR ran on 60 Vbeta and 13 Jbeta primers. Using immunoSEQ multiplex PCR, the repertoire was profiled, and TCRdb retains in-frame clones only, with some absent. Here the sample spans about 170,000 clones, around 80% being singletons. Sequencing input: PBMCs. The receptors derive from a woman in her 50s in good health and CMV-seropositive.

The genes are TRBV6-5 and TRBJ1-1; TRBD1 aligns across 8 bases. Germline CDR1 and CDR2: MNHEY and SVGAGI. V trimming: 7 bases; J trimming: 5 bases; junction bases outside the gene matches: 12. The CDR3 loop spans 15 amino acids. Here the CDR3 DNA reads TGTGCCAGCAAGAAACGGACAGGGCGTTTTACTGAAGCTTTCTTT. Translated, it gives CASKKRTGRFTEAFF.

This sequence joins TRBV10-2 and TRBJ2-7, with 7 bases lining up with TRBD1. V was clipped by 7 bases and J by 0 bases; unmatched bases: 3. Germline V lookup: CDR1 WSHSY, CDR2 SAAADI. CDR3 length: 13 residues. The CDR3 loop reads CASKQGPSYEQYF. CDR3 DNA: TGCGCCAGCAAACAGGGGCCCTCCTACGAGCAGTACTTC.

V usage is TRBV6-1 and J usage is TRBJ2-4; 9 nucleotides line up with TRBD1. The CDR3 has 14 amino acids. Trimming removed 4 bases from V and 5 bases from J; junction bases left unmatched: 3. CDR1 and CDR2 (germline): MNHNS, SASEGT. The CDR3 DNA reads as TGTGCCAGCAGTGCCCGGACAGGGGAAAACATTCAGTACTTC. Its translation: CASSARTGENIQYF.

This sequence joins TRBV6-5 and TRBJ1-2, with D possibly TRBD1 on 6 matching bases. The CDR3 runs 12 residues. The germline V gene has CDR1 MNHEY and CDR2 SVGAGI. Trimming pared 8 bases from V and 8 bases from J, leaving 15 bases between. CDR3 loop: CASQDRKSGYTF. CDR3 bases: TGTGCCAGCCAGGACAGAAAATCCGGCTACACCTTC.

The V call is TRBV18, the J call TRBJ2-7; 7 nucleotides agree with TRBD1. CDR1 is KGHSH, CDR2 LQKENI, per germline. Losses at the gene ends were 6 bases for V and 2 bases for J; bases not matched to a gene: 13. The CDR3 spans 16 residues. CDR3 sequence (DNA): TGTGCCAGCTCGCGGATCAACGGGGACAGAACCTACGAGCAGTACTTC. Translating gives CASSRINGDRTYEQYF.

This chain links TRBV6-6 with TRBJ2-7; D perhaps matches TRBD1 (5 bases). V was pared by 6 bases and J by 0 bases, with 12 bases between. The CDR3 has 14 residues. Germline CDR1 and CDR2: MNHNY and SVGAGI (reference sequence). The CDR3 bases are TGTGCCAGCAGCTCTCAAAGGGGCTCCTACGAGCAGTACTTC. It encodes CASSSQRGSYEQYF.